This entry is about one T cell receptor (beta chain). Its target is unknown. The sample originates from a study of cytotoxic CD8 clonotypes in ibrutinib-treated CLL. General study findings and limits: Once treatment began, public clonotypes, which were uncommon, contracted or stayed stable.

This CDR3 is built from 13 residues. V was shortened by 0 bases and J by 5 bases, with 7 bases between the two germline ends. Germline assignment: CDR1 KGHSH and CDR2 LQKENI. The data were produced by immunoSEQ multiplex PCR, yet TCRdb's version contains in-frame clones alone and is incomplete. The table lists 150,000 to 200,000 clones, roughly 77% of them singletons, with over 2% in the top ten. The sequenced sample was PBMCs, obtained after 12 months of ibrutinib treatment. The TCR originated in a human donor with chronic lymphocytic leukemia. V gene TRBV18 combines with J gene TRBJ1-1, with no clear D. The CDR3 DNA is TGTGCCAGCTCACCACCCCCGGGAACTGAAGCTTTCTTT. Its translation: CASSPPPGTEAFF.